This entry lists 8 T cell receptor beta chains sequenced from one sample in a study of metastatic and nonmetastatic thyroid tumors. TCRdb used MiXCR to call clones anew from the PCR reads. The repertoire holds roughly 9,900 clones, with 25% to 35% as singletons. No treatment of any kind had been given to any patient before thyroid surgery. The sample taken for sequencing was tumor tissue. These receptors all come from a male donor with papillary thyroid cancer or a benign thyroid nodule (not recorded which). Some clones in this sample may be carry-over from other donors' samples.

At least ten counts were recorded for this clone. The chain couples TRBV19 to TRBJ2-5; 7 nucleotides align to TRBD1. Germline CDR1 is LNHDA and CDR2 is SQIVND (reference sequence). With 7 bases clipped from V and 4 bases from J, the junction kept 12 bases outside the gene matches. The CDR3 is 15 residues long. DNA for the CDR3: TGTGCCAGTAATAAAGGGGGCGAGGGGAGAGAGACCCAGTACTTC. Protein product: CASNKGGEGRETQYF.

This clone appeared a few times. Distinct nucleotide sequences in the sample also encode this CDR3. The chain employs TRBV6-1 and TRBJ1-2; D might be TRBD1 (6 bases). Germline CDR1 reads MNHNS; CDR2 reads SASEGT. The CDR3 consists of 13 residues. V lost 6 bases and J lost 1, with 9 bases in between. The CDR3 spells CASSRDINYGYTF. The CDR3 nucleotides are TGTGCCAGCAGCCGGGACATTAACTATGGCTACACCTTC.

This sequence joins TRBV2 and TRBJ1-3; D is ambiguous. Deletions cut 0 bases from V and 0 bases from J, with 15 bases between. The CDR3 runs to 18 residues. Germline V gene data show CDR1 as SNHLY and CDR2 as FYNNEI. CDR3 bases: TGTGCCAGCAGTGAAGCGCTTCTAATGGCAGCCTCTGGAAACACCATATATTTT. Its protein is CASSEALLMAASGNTIYF.

Sample share makes this clone medium-sized. V gene TRBV20-1 combines with J gene TRBJ1-2; D may be TRBD1 (5 bases). Trimming pared 4 bases from V and 8 bases from J, leaving 20 bases between. CDR3 size: 14 residues. From germline, CDR1 is DFQATT and CDR2 SNEGSKA (reference sequence). DNA for the CDR3: TGCAGTGCTACCAAAGACAGTACCCCGGGGGGCTACACCTTC. This translates into CSATKDSTPGGYTF.

This clone is deemed medium-sized (0.01 to 0.1%). This chain uses TRBV20-1 with TRBJ2-7; D is uncertain. Per germline, CDR1 DFQATT and CDR2 SNEGSKA (reference sequence). The CDR3 runs to 13 residues. V was trimmed by 0 bases and J by 2 bases, leaving 8 bases between them. The CDR3 loop is CSARDAETYEQYF. The CDR3 nucleotides are TGCAGTGCTAGAGACGCTGAAACCTACGAGCAGTACTTC.

J is TRBJ2-7 and V is TRBV20-1; either TRBD1 or TRBD2 may supply D (7 bases each). The germline gives CDR1 DFQATT, CDR2 SNEGSKA (reference sequence). The CDR3 runs 10 residues. Written as DNA, the CDR3 is TGCAGCCCCCAGGGGGGGGAGCAGTACTTC. Translation gives CSPQGGEQYF.

This clone is medium-sized (0.01 to 0.1%) within its sample. V and J are TRBV6-4 and TRBJ2-3, with TRBD2 matching over 10 bases. Germline CDR1 MRHNA, CDR2 SNTAGT. J lost 1 base, V lost 8 bases, and 0 bases had no gene match. The CDR3 contains 13 residues. The CDR3 sequence: CASGTSGTDTQYF. The CDR3 coding sequence is TGTGCCAGCGGGACTAGCGGCACAGATACGCAGTATTTT.

This clone was seen repeatedly, ten times or more. This sequence joins TRBV20-1 and TRBJ2-1, with TRBD2 matching over 11 bases. Germline V gene data show CDR1 as DFQATT and CDR2 as SNEGSKA (reference sequence). The CDR3 sequence is 17 residues long. V gave up 1 base and J gave up 3 bases; unmatched junction bases: 8. CDR3: CSARALLAGVRYNEQFF. CDR3 coding DNA: TGCAGTGCTAGAGCCCTACTAGCGGGAGTCCGCTACAATGAGCAGTTCTTC.